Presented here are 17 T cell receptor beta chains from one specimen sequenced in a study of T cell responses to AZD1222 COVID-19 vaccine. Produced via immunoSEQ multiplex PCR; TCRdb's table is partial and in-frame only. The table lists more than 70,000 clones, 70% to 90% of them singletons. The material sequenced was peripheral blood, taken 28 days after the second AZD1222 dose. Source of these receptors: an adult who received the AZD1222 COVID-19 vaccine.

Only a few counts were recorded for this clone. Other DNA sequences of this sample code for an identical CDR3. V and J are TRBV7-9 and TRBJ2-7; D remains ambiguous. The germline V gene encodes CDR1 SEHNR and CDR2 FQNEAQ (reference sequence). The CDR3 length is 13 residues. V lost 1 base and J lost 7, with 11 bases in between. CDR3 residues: CASSLGGVSEQYF. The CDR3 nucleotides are TGTGCCAGCAGCTTAGGAGGTGTATCTGAGCAGTACTTC.

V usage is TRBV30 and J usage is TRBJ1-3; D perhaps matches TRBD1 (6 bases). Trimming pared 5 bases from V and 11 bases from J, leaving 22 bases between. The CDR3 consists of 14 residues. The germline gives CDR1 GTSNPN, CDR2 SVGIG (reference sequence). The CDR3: CAWSGALFLSAIYF. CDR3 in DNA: TGTGCCTGGTCGGGGGCCCTATTTTTGAGCGCCATATATTTT.

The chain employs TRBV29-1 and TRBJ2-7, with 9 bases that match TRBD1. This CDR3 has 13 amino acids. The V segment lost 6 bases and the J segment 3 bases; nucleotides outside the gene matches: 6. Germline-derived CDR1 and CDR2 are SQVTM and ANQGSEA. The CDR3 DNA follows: TGCAGCGTAGAGCCGGGACAGGGCTACGAGCAGTACTTC. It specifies CSVEPGQGYEQYF.

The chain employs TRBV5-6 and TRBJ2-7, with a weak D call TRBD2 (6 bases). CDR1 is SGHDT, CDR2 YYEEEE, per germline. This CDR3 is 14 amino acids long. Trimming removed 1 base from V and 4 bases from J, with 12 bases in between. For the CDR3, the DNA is TGTGCCAGCAGCTTGCCTAGCGACACATACGAGCAGTACTTC. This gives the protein CASSLPSDTYEQYF.

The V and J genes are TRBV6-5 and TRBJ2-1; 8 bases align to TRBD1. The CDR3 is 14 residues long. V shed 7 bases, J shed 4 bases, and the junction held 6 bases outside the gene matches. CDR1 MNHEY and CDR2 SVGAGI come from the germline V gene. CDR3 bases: TGTGCCAGCAAACCGGGACAGGAGTACAATGAGCAGTTCTTC. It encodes CASKPGQEYNEQFF.

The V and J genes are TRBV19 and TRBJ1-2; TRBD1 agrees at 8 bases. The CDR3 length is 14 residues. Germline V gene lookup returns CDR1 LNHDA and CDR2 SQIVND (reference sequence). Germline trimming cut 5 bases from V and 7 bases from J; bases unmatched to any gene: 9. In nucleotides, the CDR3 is TGTGCCAGTAGTGCCGGGACAGGTCAAGGTGGCTACACCTTC. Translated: CASSAGTGQGGYTF.

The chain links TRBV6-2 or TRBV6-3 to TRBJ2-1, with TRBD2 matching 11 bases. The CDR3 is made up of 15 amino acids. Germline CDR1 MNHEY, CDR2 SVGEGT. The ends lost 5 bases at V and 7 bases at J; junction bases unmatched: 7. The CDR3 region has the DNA TGTGCCAGCAGTGAGAGGAGACTAGCGGGGAATGAGCAGTTCTTC. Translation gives CASSERRLAGNEQFF.

The CDR3 region has the DNA TGTGCCAGCACCGTGGGGCCGGGGGGAGATACGCAGTATTTT. Its protein is CASTVGPGGDTQYF. This chain links TRBV7-6 with TRBJ2-3; 7 bases line up with TRBD2. Losses at the gene ends were 7 bases for V and 5 bases for J; bases not matched to a gene: 9. Germline V gene sequence: CDR1 SGHVS, CDR2 FNYEAQ. The CDR3 spans 14 residues.

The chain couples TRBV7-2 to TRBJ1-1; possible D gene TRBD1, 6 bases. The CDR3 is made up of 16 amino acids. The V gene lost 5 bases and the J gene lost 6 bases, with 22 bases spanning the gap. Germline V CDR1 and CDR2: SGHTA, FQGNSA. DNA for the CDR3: TGTGCCAGCAGCGAGGGATCATTATTCAGGGGCCCTGAAGCTTTCTTT. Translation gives CASSEGSLFRGPEAFF.

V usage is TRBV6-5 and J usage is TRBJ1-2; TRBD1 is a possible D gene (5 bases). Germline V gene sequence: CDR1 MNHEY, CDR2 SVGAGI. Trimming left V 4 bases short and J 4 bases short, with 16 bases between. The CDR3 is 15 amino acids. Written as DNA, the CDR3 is TGTGCCAGCAGTTCCTTTACATCAGGGAGCTATGGCTACACCTTC. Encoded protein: CASSSFTSGSYGYTF.

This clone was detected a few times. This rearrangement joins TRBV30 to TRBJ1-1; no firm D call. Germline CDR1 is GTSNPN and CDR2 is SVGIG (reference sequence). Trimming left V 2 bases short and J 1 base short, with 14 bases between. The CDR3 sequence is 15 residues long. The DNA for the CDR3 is TGTGCCTGGAGTAACCTCGGCGGCGCGAACACTGAAGCTTTCTTT. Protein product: CAWSNLGGANTEAFF.

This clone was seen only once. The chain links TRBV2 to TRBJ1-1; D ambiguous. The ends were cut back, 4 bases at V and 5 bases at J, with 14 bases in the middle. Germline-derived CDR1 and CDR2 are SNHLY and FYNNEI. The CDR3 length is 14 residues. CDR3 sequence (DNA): TGTGCCAGCAGTGTGGTCGGGGTGGGAACTGAAGCTTTCTTT. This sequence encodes CASSVVGVGTEAFF.

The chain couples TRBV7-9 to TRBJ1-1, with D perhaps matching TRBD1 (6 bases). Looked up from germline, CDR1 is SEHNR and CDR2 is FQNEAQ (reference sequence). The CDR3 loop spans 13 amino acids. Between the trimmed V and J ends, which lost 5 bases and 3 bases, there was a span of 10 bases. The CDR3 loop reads CASSTEGDTEAFF. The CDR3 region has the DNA TGTGCCAGCAGCACGGAGGGGGACACTGAAGCTTTCTTT.

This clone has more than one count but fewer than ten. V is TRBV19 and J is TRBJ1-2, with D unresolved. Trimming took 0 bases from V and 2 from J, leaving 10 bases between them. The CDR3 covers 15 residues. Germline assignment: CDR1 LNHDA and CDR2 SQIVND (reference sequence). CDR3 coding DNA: TGTGCCAGTAGTATAGAGGGCAGAAGAAACTATGGCTACACCTTC. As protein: CASSIEGRRNYGYTF.

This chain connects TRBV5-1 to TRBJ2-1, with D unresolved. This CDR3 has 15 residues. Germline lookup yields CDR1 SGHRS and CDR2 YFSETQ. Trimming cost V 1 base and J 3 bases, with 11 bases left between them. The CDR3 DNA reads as TGCGCCAGCAGCTTGCTAAACCAGGACTACAATGAGCAGTTCTTC. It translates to CASSLLNQDYNEQFF.

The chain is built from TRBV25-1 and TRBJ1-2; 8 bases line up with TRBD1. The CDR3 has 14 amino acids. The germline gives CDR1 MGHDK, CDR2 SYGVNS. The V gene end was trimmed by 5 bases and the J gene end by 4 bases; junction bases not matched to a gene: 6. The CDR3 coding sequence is TGTGCCAGCAGTACGGACAGGGCCGTCTATGGCTACACCTTC. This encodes CASSTDRAVYGYTF.

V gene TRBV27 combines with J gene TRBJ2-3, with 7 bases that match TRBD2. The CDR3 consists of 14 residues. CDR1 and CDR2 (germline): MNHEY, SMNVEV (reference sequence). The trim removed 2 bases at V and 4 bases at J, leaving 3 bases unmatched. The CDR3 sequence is CASSLGEGPDTQYF. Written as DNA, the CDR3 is TGTGCCAGCAGTTTAGGGGAGGGCCCAGATACGCAGTATTTT.